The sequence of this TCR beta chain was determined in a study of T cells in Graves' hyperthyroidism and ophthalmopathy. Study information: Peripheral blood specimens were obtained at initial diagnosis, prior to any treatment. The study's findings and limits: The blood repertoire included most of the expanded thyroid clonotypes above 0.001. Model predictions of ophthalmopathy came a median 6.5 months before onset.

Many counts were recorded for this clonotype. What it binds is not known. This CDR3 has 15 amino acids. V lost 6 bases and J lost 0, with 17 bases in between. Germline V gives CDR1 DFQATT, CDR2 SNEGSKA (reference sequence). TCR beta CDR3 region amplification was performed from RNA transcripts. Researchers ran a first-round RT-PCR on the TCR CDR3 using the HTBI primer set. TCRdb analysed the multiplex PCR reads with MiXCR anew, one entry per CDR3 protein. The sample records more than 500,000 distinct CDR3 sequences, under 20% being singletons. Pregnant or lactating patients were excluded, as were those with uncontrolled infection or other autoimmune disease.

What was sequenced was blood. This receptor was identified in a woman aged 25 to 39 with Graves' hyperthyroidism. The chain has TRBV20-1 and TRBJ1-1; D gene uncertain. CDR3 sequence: CSAQGWPDMNTEAFF. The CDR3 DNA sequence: TGCAGTGCCCAAGGGTGGCCGGATATGAACACTGAAGCTTTCTTT.